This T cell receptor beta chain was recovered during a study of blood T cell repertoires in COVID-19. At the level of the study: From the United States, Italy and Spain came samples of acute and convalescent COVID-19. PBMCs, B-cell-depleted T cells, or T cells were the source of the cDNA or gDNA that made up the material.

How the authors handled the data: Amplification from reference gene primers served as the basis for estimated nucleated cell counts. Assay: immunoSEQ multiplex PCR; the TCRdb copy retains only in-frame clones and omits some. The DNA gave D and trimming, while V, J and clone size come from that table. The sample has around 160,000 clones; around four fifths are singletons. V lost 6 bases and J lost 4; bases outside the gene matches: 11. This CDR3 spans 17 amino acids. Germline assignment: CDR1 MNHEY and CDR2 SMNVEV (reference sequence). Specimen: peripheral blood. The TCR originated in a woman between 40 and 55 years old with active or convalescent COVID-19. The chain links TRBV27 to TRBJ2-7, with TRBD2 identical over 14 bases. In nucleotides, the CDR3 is TGTGCCAGCAGAGCCACCCCGGGACTAGCGGGAGATTACGAGCAGTACTTC. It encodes CASRATPGLAGDYEQYF.